The TCR beta chain under discussion was sequenced for a study of early T cells in non-severe SARS-CoV-2 infection. This clonotype was observed at least ten times. Each cDNA molecule carried a unique molecular identifier. TCRdb re-called the 5' RACE reads through MiXCR, storing one row per CDR3 protein. The repertoire includes about 70,000 distinct CDR3 sequences, 3.5% to 6% of them detected once, and 3.6% sits in the top ten. The J segment lost 5 bases and the V segment lost 7 bases, leaving 7 bases of the junction unmatched. Germline V gene lookup returns CDR1 MNHNY and CDR2 SVGAGI (reference sequence). This CDR3 region has 13 residues.

The chain combines TRBV6-6 with TRBJ2-5; 7 bases line up with TRBD1. The material was whole blood, obtained at baseline. This TCR derives from an adult who was a healthcare worker with PCR-confirmed SARS-CoV-2 infection or an uninfected control (not recorded which). The donor label of this sample is uncertain. Written as DNA, the CDR3 is TGTGCCAGCATACAGGGGCGGAGGGAGACCCAGTACTTC. It codes for CASIQGRRETQYF.